This TCR beta chain comes out of a study of T cells in Graves' hyperthyroidism and ophthalmopathy. Study results and caveats: A model built on 13 V-J features separated ophthalmopathy from stable hyperthyroidism.

This clonotype has just a few counts. Its antigen is not known. The patients, who ranged from 18 to 65 in age, presented with newly diagnosed hyperthyroidism lasting under 2 months. Used for diagnoses were clinical symptoms, serum thyroxine and TRAb, thyroid ultrasound and orbital computed tomography. Amplified regions were TCR beta CDR3 sequences from RNA transcripts. HTBI primers were employed in a first-round RT-PCR of the TCR CDR3. TCRdb reanalysed the multiplex PCR reads using MiXCR and keeps one entry per CDR3 protein. The sample has approximately 200,000 distinct CDR3 sequences, approximately 16% seen once. V gave up 6 bases and J gave up 0 bases; unmatched junction bases: 6. The CDR3 totals 15 residues. In germline, CDR1 is LNHDA, CDR2 SQIVND (reference sequence).

This receptor was taken from a man in his forties with Graves' hyperthyroidism. The chain recombines TRBV19 with TRBJ2-7; 9 nucleotides align to TRBD2. Source material: blood. The chain's CDR3 is CASSPLAGNSYEQYF. CDR3 coding DNA: TGTGCCAGTAGCCCACTAGCGGGCAACTCCTACGAGCAGTACTTC.